This TCR beta chain was obtained from a study of blood T cell repertoires in COVID-19. Study information: Some COVID-19 samples were acute and others convalescent; all came from the United States, Italy and Spain. The cDNA or gDNA used as material had been derived from T cells, B-cell-depleted T cells, or PBMCs.

Authors' data handling: Reference gene primer amplification gave nucleated cell count estimates. Data came from immunoSEQ multiplex PCR; TCRdb stores just in-frame clones and leaves some out. The V and J calls and clone size were taken over from that table, and D and trimming were inferred from the DNA. Here the sample spans roughly 290,000 clones, roughly 87% being singletons. Self-reported history from a screening survey and questionnaire set each donor's cohort. V was cut by 6 bases and J by 1 base, with 6 bases left in between. The CDR3 is 13 residues long. Germline V CDR1 and CDR2: MDHEN, SYDVKM.

Sequencing was performed on PBMCs or T cells enriched from blood (not recorded which). The sequence was obtained from a woman in her thirties or forties who had recovered from COVID-19. The V and J genes are TRBV28 and TRBJ2-2, with D unclear. The CDR3 coding sequence is TGTGCCAGCAGGCGACAGAACACCGGGGAGCTGTTTTTT. Residues: CASRRQNTGELFF.